The present T cell receptor (beta chain) was sequenced within a study of regulatory T cells in long-lasting Graves disease. In building TCR beta libraries, iRepertoire HTBI primers were used together with Arm-PCR of CDR3 regions. MiXCR, run by TCRdb on the multiplex PCR reads, gives a single entry per CDR3 protein. The data show hundreds of thousands of distinct CDR3 sequences, approximately 15% seen once. Time point here: newly diagnosed GD, antithyroid drugs for less than 3 months. PBMC RNA served as the TCR library source. This clonotype was seen many times. CDR1 is SGHRS and CDR2 is YFSETQ in the germline V gene. V lost 5 bases, J lost 0 bases, and 7 bases stayed unmatched. This CDR3 spans 15 amino acids. This sample was also put to use in a study of T cells in Graves' hyperthyroidism and ophthalmopathy.

The chain joins TRBV5-1 to TRBJ1-1, with TRBD1 matching over 7 bases. The TCR originated in a young man with Graves disease. This specimen was peripheral blood mononuclear cells (PBMCs), taken at new diagnosis, from a patient treated with antithyroid drugs. The CDR3: CASRNDRAVNTEAFF. The CDR3 nucleotides read TGCGCCAGCAGAAACGACAGGGCTGTGAACACTGAAGCTTTCTTT.